One T cell receptor (beta chain) is described in this entry. This sample was taken from a study of blood T cell repertoires in COVID-19. The V gene end was trimmed by 5 bases and the J gene end by 3 bases; junction bases not matched to a gene: 17. The CDR3 extends over 18 amino acids. Germline lookup yields CDR1 MNHEY and CDR2 SMNVEV (reference sequence). TCRdb's copy holds only in-frame clones and misses some; the assay was immunoSEQ multiplex PCR. The sample holds hundreds of thousands of clones, 70% to 90% seen once. Sample: peripheral blood. V gene TRBV27 combines with J gene TRBJ2-5; 8 positions match TRBD2. This clonotype was sampled from a man younger than 35 with active or convalescent COVID-19. CDR3 residues: CASSPLGRGRRLEETQYF. The CDR3 nucleotides read TGTGCCAGCAGTCCCCTCGGCCGCGGGAGGCGTCTGGAAGAGACCCAGTACTTC.